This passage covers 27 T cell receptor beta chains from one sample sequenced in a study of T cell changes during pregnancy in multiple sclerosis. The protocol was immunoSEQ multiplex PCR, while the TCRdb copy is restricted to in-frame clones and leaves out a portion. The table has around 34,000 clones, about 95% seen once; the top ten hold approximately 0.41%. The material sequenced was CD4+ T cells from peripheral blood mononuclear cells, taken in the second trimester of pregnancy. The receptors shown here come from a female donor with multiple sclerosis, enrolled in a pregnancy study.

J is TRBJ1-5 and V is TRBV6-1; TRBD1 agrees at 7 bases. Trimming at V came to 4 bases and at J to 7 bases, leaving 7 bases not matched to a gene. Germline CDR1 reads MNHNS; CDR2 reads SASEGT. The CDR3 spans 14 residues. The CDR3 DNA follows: TGTGCCAGCAGTGTTGCAGGGGGGCGGCAGCCCCAGCATTTT. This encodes CASSVAGGRQPQHF.

Here the CDR3 DNA reads TGTGCCAGCAGTGCAGGGCCTTCTGGAAACACCATATATTTT. Its translation is CASSAGPSGNTIYF. The V call is TRBV2, the J call TRBJ1-3; possibly TRBD1 for D (5 bases). The CDR3 sequence is 14 residues long. Trimming stripped 4 bases from V and 1 base from J, with 8 bases between. From germline, CDR1 is SNHLY and CDR2 FYNNEI.

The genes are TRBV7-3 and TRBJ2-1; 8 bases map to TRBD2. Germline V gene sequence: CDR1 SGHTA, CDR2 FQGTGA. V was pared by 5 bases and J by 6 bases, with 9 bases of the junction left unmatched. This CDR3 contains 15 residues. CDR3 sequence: CASSLEGLVGNEQFF. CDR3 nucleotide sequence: TGTGCCAGCAGCCTGGAGGGACTAGTCGGCAATGAGCAGTTCTTC.

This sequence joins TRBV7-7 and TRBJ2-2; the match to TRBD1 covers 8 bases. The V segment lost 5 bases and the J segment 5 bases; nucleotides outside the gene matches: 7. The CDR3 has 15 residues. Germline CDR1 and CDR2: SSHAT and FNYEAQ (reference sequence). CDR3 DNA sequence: TGTGCCAGCAGCAACCAGGGGGCTGGTACCGGGGAGCTGTTTTTT. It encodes CASSNQGAGTGELFF.

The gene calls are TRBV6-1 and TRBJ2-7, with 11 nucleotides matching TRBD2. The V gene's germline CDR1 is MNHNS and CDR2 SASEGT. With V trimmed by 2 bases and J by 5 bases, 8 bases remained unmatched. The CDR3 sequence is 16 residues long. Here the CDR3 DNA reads TGTGCCAGCAGTGAACCGATAGCGGGGGGGTTCGACGAGCAGTACTTC. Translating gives CASSEPIAGGFDEQYF.

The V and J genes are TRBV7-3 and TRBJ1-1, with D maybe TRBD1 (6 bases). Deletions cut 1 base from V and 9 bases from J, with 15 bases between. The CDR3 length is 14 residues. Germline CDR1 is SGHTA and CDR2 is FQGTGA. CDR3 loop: CASSLRRGAGQAFF. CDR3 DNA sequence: TGTGCCAGCAGCTTAAGGCGGGGGGCAGGGCAAGCTTTCTTT.

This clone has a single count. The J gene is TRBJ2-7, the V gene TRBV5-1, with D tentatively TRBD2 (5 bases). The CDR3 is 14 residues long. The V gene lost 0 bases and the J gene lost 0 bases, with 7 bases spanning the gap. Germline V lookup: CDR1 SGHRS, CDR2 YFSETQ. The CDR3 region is CASSLVGSSYEQYF. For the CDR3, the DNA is TGCGCCAGCAGCTTGGTAGGGAGCTCCTACGAGCAGTACTTC. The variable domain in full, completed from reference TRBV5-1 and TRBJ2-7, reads KAGVTQTPRYLIKTRGQQVTLSCSPISGHRSVSWYQQTPGQGLQFLFEYFSETQRNKGNFPGRFSGRQFSNSRSEMNVSTLELGDSALYLCASSLVGSSYEQYFGPGTRLTVT.

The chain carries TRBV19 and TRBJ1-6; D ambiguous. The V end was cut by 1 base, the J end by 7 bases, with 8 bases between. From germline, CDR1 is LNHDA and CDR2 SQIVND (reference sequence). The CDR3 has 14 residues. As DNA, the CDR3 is TGTGCCAGTAGTATAGTGGGCAGAAATTCACCCCTCCACTTT. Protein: CASSIVGRNSPLHF.

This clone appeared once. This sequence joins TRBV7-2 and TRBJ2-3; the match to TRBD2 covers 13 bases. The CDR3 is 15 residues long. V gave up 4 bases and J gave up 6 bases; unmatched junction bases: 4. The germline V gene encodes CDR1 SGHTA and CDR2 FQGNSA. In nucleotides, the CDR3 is TGTGCCAGCAGCTCTACTAGCGGGAGGGCGGATACGCAGTATTTT. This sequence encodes CASSSTSGRADTQYF.

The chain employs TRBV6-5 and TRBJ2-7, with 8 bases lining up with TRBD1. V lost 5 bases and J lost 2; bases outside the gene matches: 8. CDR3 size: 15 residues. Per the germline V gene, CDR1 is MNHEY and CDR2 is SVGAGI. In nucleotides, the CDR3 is TGTGCCAGCAGTCATTCCCGGGACAGGACCTACGAGCAGTACTTC. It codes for CASSHSRDRTYEQYF.

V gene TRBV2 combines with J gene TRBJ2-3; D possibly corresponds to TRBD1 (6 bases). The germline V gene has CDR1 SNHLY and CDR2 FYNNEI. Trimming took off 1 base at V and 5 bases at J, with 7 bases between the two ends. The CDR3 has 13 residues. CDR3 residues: CASSEEGGDTQYF. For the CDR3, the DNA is TGTGCCAGCAGTGAAGAAGGGGGAGATACGCAGTATTTT. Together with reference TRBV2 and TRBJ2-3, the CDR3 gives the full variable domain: EPEVTQTPSHQVTQMGQEVILRCVPISNHLYFYWYRQILGQKVEFLVSFYNNEISEKSEIFDDQFSVERPDGSNFTLKIRSTKLEDSAMYFCASSEEGGDTQYFGPGTRLTVL.

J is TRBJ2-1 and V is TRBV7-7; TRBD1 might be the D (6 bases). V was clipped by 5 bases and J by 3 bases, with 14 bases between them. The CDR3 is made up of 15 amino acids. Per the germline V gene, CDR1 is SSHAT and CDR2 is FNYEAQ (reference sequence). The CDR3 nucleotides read TGTGCCAGCAGCCAAAATTGGGGGCACTACAATGAGCAGTTCTTC. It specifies CASSQNWGHYNEQFF.

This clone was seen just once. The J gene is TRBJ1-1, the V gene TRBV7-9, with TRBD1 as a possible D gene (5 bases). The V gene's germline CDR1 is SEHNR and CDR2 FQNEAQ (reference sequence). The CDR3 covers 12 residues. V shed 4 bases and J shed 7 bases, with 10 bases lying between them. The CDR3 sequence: CASSSLGGEAFF. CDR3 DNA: TGTGCCAGCAGCTCCTTGGGGGGTGAAGCTTTCTTT.

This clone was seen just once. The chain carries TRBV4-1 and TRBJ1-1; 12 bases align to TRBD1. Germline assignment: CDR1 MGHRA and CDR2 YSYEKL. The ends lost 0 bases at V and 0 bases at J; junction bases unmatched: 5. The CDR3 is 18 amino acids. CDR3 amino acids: CASSQDGTGGFMNTEAFF. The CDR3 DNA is TGCGCCAGCAGCCAAGATGGGACAGGGGGCTTTATGAACACTGAAGCTTTCTTT.

The CDR3 loop reads CASRARGTNQPQHF. Here the CDR3 DNA reads TGTGCCAGCAGAGCCAGGGGAACTAATCAGCCCCAGCATTTT. The chain employs TRBV6-5 and TRBJ1-5; possible D gene TRBD1, 6 bases. In germline, CDR1 is MNHEY, CDR2 SVGAGI. The V and J ends lost 6 bases and 4 bases respectively, with 13 bases between them. The CDR3 is made up of 14 amino acids.

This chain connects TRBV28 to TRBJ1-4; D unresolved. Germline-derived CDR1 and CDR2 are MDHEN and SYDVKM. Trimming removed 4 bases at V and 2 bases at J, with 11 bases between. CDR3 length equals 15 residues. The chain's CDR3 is CASSSLGVTNEKLFF. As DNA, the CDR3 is TGTGCCAGCAGTTCCCTCGGGGTGACTAATGAAAAACTGTTTTTT.

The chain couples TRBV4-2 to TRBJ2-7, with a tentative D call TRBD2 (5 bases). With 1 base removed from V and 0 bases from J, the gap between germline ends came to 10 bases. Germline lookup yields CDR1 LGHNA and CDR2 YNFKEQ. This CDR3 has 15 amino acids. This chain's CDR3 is CASSQVSGTSYEQYF. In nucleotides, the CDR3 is TGTGCCAGCAGCCAAGTGAGCGGTACCTCCTACGAGCAGTACTTC.

CDR3 in DNA: TGTGCCAGCAGTTACTCGAGGGCTAGCGGGTCCTATGAGCAGTTCTTC. This encodes CASSYSRASGSYEQFF. The rearrangement links TRBV6-5 to TRBJ2-1, with 8 nucleotides matching TRBD2. V lost 0 bases to trimming and J lost 8 bases; unmatched junction nucleotides: 9. The V gene's germline CDR1 is MNHEY and CDR2 SVGAGI. CDR3 length: 16 amino acids.

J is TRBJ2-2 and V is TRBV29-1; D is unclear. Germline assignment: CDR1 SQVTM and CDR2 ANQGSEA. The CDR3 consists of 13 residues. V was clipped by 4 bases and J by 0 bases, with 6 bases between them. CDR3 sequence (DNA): TGCAGCGTTGGACACCCGAACACCGGGGAGCTGTTTTTT. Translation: CSVGHPNTGELFF.

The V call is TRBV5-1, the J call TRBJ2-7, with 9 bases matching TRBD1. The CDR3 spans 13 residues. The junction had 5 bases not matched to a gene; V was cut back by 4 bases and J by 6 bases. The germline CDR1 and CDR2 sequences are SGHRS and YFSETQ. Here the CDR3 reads CASSAGQGGEQYF. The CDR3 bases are TGCGCCAGCAGCGCGGGACAGGGCGGCGAGCAGTACTTC. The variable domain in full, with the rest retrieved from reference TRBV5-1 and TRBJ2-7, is KAGVTQTPRYLIKTRGQQVTLSCSPISGHRSVSWYQQTPGQGLQFLFEYFSETQRNKGNFPGRFSGRQFSNSRSEMNVSTLELGDSALYLCASSAGQGGEQYFGPGTRLTVT.

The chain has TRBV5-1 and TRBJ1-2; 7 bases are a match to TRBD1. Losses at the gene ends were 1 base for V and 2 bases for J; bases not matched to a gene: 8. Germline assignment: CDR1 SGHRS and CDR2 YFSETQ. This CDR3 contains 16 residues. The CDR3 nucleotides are TGCGCCAGCAGCTTGTCCGGGACAGATATAAACTATGGCTACACCTTC. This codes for CASSLSGTDINYGYTF.

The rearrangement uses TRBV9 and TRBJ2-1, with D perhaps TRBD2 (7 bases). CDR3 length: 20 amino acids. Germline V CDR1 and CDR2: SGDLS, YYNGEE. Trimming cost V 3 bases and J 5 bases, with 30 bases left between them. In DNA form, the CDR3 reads TGTGCCAGCAGCGCTCCCTCCCAGAGGGGGGGCCCCATGCGAGACAATGAGCAGTTCTTC. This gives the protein CASSAPSQRGGPMRDNEQFF.

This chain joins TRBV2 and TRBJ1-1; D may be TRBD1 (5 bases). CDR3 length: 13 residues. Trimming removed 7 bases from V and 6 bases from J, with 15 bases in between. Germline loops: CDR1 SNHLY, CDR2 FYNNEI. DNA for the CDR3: TGTGCCAGCATCGGGCGGGGGTTGGCTGAAGCTTTCTTT. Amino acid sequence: CASIGRGLAEAFF.

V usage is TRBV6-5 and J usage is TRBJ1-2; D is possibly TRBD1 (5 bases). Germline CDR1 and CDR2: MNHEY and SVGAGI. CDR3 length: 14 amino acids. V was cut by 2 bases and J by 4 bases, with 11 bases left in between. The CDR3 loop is CASSYKPGGYGYTF. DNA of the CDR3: TGTGCCAGCAGTTACAAACCCGGGGGCTATGGCTACACCTTC.

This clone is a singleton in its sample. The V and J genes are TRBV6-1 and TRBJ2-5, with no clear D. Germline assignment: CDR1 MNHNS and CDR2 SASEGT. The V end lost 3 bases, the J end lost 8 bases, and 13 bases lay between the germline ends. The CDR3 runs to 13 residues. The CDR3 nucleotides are TGTGCCAGCAGTGACAGGTCCGTGTTAACCCAGTACTTC. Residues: CASSDRSVLTQYF.

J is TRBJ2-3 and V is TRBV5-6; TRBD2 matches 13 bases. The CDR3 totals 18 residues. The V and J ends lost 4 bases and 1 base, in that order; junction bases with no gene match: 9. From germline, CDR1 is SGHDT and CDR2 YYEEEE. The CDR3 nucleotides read TGTGCCAGCAGCCCGACTAGCGGGAGGTCTGGTGGCACAGATACGCAGTATTTT. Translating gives CASSPTSGRSGGTDTQYF.

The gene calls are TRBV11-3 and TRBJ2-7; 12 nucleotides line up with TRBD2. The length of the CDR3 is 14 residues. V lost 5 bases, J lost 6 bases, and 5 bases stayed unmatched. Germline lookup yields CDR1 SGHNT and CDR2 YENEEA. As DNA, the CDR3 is TGTGCCAGCAGCCGGACTAGCGGGAAAGGCGAGCAGTACTTC. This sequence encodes CASSRTSGKGEQYF. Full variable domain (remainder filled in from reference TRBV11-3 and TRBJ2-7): EAGVVQSPRYKIIEKKQPVAFWCNPISGHNTLYWYLQNLGQGPELLIRYENEEAVDDSQLPKDRFSAERLKGVDSTLKIQPAELGDSAVYLCASSRTSGKGEQYFGPGTRLTVT.